This TCR beta chain was recorded in a study of blood T cell repertoires in COVID-19. Study details: Acute-phase and convalescent COVID-19 samples originated in the United States, Italy and Spain. T cells, B-cell-depleted T cells, or PBMCs supplied cDNA or gDNA.

This clone was recorded only once. The V end was cut by 0 bases, the J end by 12 bases, with 17 bases between. The germline V gene encodes CDR1 LGHDT and CDR2 YNNKEL (reference sequence). The CDR3 length is 14 residues. Authors' analysis steps: Nucleated cell counts were estimated from reference gene primer amplification. Profiled with immunoSEQ multiplex PCR; TCRdb holds only in-frame clones, not every one. The D gene and trimming were derived from the DNA, and the V and J assignments and clone size from that table. The table records about 380,000 clones, roughly 86% of them present only once. The chain recombines TRBV3-1 (or the pseudogene TRBV3-2) with TRBJ1-2; D gene ambiguous. The sample comprised peripheral blood. The sequence derives from a human donor with acute or convalescent COVID-19. The donor label of this sample is uncertain. The CDR3 nucleotides are TGTGCCAGCAGCCAAGACCTAGTGGGAGGCATTGACACCTTC. This codes for CASSQDLVGGIDTF.